This TCR beta chain originates from a study of metastatic and nonmetastatic thyroid tumors. Germline values: CDR1 MRHNA, CDR2 SNTAGT. The length of the CDR3 is 16 residues. The sample holds a few counts of this clone. A junction boundary mismatches the germline segment, possibly from a read error. Nobody among the patients had been given any treatment before thyroid surgery. Using MiXCR, TCRdb reanalyzed the PCR reads. The sample records tens of thousands of clones, roughly 27% being singletons. The chain is built from TRBV6-4 and TRBJ2-2, with 8 bases lining up with TRBD1. The specimen sequenced was tumor tissue. This clonotype originated in a male donor with papillary thyroid cancer or a benign thyroid nodule (not recorded which). Some clones in this sample may be carry-over from other donors' samples. The CDR3 DNA reads TGTGCCAGCAGTCCACAGGGGGGCTCGAACACCGGGGAGCTGTCTTTT. Its protein product is CASSPQGGSNTGELSF.